The 29 T cell receptor beta chains below come from one sample, sequenced in a study of cytomegalovirus exposure and HLA in healthy donors. TCRdb's copy holds only in-frame clones and misses some; the assay was immunoSEQ multiplex PCR. The sample has 220,000 or so clones, 80% to 95% seen once. Source material: PBMCs. The receptors here all came from a young woman in good health and CMV-seronegative.

The chain has TRBV9 and TRBJ1-1; TRBD1 might be the D (6 bases). Germline CDR1 is SGDLS and CDR2 is YYNGEE. This CDR3 is built from 12 residues. V was pared by 4 bases and J by 8 bases, with 12 bases between. CDR3 in DNA: TGTGCCAGCAGCATATCTCAGGGGGAAGCTTTCTTT. It translates to CASSISQGEAFF.

This clone has only one observation. This chain uses TRBV4-1 with TRBJ2-7, with D maybe TRBD2 (5 bases). Germline-derived CDR1 and CDR2 are MGHRA and YSYEKL. V was trimmed by 4 bases and J by 0 bases, leaving 10 bases between them. The CDR3 length is 14 residues. CDR3 in DNA: TGCGCCAGCAGCCGCCCCACTAGCTCCTACGAGCAGTACTTC. Its protein is CASSRPTSSYEQYF.

The V and J genes are TRBV18 and TRBJ1-6, with D unresolved. This CDR3 comprises 16 residues. In germline, CDR1 is KGHSH, CDR2 LQKENI. Trimming left V 2 bases short and J 6 bases short, with 14 bases between. The chain's CDR3 is CASSPRSTETNSPLHF. The CDR3 bases are TGTGCCAGCTCACCAAGAAGTACAGAAACTAATTCACCCCTCCACTTT. Full variable domain (outside the CDR3, taken from reference TRBV18 and TRBJ1-6): NAGVMQNPRHLVRRRGQEARLRCSPMKGHSHVYWYRQLPEEGLKFMVYLQKENIIDESGMPKERFSAEFPKEGPSILRIQQVVRGDSAAYFCASSPRSTETNSPLHFGNGTRLTVT.

The rearrangement links TRBV29-1 to TRBJ2-1; 9 bases map to TRBD2. V shed 3 bases, J shed 2 bases, and the junction held 2 bases outside the gene matches. CDR1 is SQVTM and CDR2 is ANQGSEA in the germline V gene. CDR3 size: 14 residues. In DNA form, the CDR3 reads TGCAGCGTTGATATAGCGGGAGCCTACAATGAGCAGTTCTTC. This encodes CSVDIAGAYNEQFF.

This clone was detected only once. The chain couples TRBV10-3 to TRBJ1-2, with D possibly being TRBD1 (5 bases). Per the germline V gene, CDR1 is ENHRY and CDR2 is SYGVKD. The V end lost 8 bases, the J end lost 6 bases, and 25 bases lay between the germline ends. This CDR3 has 16 residues. The CDR3 sequence is CAIRNTGGIGSHGYTF. DNA of the CDR3: TGTGCCATCCGGAACACGGGGGGTATCGGGTCGCATGGCTACACCTTC.

This clone appeared a single time. The chain is built from TRBV6-1 and TRBJ1-2; TRBD1 aligns across 7 bases. The CDR3 totals 14 residues. Germline V gene lookup returns CDR1 MNHNS and CDR2 SASEGT. The trim removed 5 bases at V and 5 bases at J, leaving 8 bases unmatched. The CDR3 DNA is TGTGCCAGCAGTTTCAGACAGGGATGGTATGGCTACACCTTC. Residues: CASSFRQGWYGYTF.

V usage is TRBV19 and J usage is TRBJ2-7, with 10 bases matching TRBD1. The germline gives CDR1 LNHDA, CDR2 SQIVND (reference sequence). V dropped 0 bases and J dropped 3; count of bases not matched to a gene: 8. The CDR3 covers 17 residues. The CDR3 reads CASSIDTGTGDRYEQYF. The CDR3 DNA reads as TGTGCCAGTAGTATAGATACCGGGACAGGGGACCGCTACGAGCAGTACTTC.

In its sample, this clone was seen a few times. The V gene is TRBV28, the J gene TRBJ1-6; 8 nucleotides agree with TRBD1. This CDR3 has 16 amino acids. The ends lost 1 base at V and 10 bases at J; junction bases unmatched: 9. CDR1 and CDR2 from the germline V gene are MDHEN and SYDVKM. CDR3: CASSLYLQGARSPLHF. CDR3 coding DNA: TGTGCCAGCAGTTTATATCTGCAGGGGGCGAGATCACCCCTCCACTTT.

The gene calls are TRBV10-3 and TRBJ1-1, with D possibly TRBD1 on 6 matching bases. The germline V gene encodes CDR1 ENHRY and CDR2 SYGVKD. The V end was cut by 11 bases, the J end by 1 base, with 14 bases between. The CDR3 spans 13 residues. For the CDR3, the DNA is TGTGCCTTGAAGGGGGGGCGGAACACTGAAGCTTTCTTT. The encoded protein is CALKGGRNTEAFF.

This clone was detected only once. CDR3 residues: CASSSGQGNTEAFF. For the CDR3, the DNA is TGTGCCAGCAGCTCCGGACAGGGGAACACTGAAGCTTTCTTT. The genes are TRBV7-8 and TRBJ1-1, with TRBD1 matching 8 bases. The CDR3 runs to 14 residues. V gave up 4 bases and J gave up 1 base; unmatched junction bases: 2. Germline CDR1 reads SGHVS; CDR2 reads FQNEAQ.

The chain links TRBV30 to TRBJ1-3, with unresolved D. Germline V lookup: CDR1 GTSNPN, CDR2 SVGIG (reference sequence). V lost 0 bases to trimming and J lost 10 bases, with 13 bases between them. The length of the CDR3 is 13 residues. The CDR3 DNA is TGTGCCTGGAGTGTTTCGGGCCGGGGAACCATATATTTT. The encoded protein is CAWSVSGRGTIYF.

This chain uses TRBV7-3 with TRBJ2-1; 9 nucleotides line up with TRBD2. The germline V gene has CDR1 SGHTA and CDR2 FQGTGA. J lost 10 bases, V lost 0 bases, and 10 bases had no gene match. This CDR3 has 16 residues. The chain's CDR3 is CASSLTTGGRASEQFF. The CDR3 bases are TGTGCCAGCAGCTTAACGACGGGCGGGAGGGCCTCCGAGCAGTTCTTC.

V gene TRBV19 combines with J gene TRBJ2-1; weak D call: TRBD1 (7 bases). The CDR3 loop spans 11 amino acids. The germline V gene encodes CDR1 LNHDA and CDR2 SQIVND (reference sequence). V lost 9 bases, J lost 8 bases, and 11 bases lay in between. The CDR3 loop is CASSRGDEQFF. CDR3 nucleotide sequence: TGTGCCAGCAGCAGGGGGGATGAGCAGTTCTTC.

The CDR3 DNA reads TGTGCCAGCAGCTTGGACAGGGGGCTGGGTGGCTACACCTTC. The encoded protein is CASSLDRGLGGYTF. The chain joins TRBV13 to TRBJ1-2; the match to TRBD1 covers 11 bases. V lost 3 bases to trimming and J lost 7 bases; unmatched junction nucleotides: 4. The CDR3 has 14 amino acids. Germline assignment: CDR1 PRHDT and CDR2 FYEKMQ (reference sequence). Complete variable domain (other parts from reference TRBV13 and TRBJ1-2): AAGVIQSPRHLIKEKRETATLKCYPIPRHDTVYWYQQGPGQDPQFLISFYEKMQSDKGSIPDRFSAQQFSDYHSELNMSSLELGDSALYFCASSLDRGLGGYTFGSGTRLTVV.

The rearrangement joins TRBV5-8 to TRBJ2-7, with 9 bases lining up with TRBD1. This CDR3 spans 16 amino acids. J gave up 5 bases and V 7 bases, and 16 bases lay outside the gene matches. Per the germline V gene, CDR1 is SGHTS and CDR2 is YDEGEE. CDR3 sequence: CASGIRTGEWSHEQYF. The CDR3 DNA follows: TGTGCCAGCGGCATCAGGACAGGGGAGTGGTCCCACGAGCAGTACTTC.

This rearrangement joins TRBV7-2 to TRBJ2-1, with a tentative D call TRBD2 (5 bases). The CDR3 has 15 residues. Trimming pared 5 bases from V and 4 bases from J, leaving 15 bases between. CDR1 SGHTA and CDR2 FQGNSA come from the germline V gene. Written as DNA, the CDR3 is TGTGCCAGCAGCGATCCGGTAAGCGGATACAATGAGCAGTTCTTC. Its protein product is CASSDPVSGYNEQFF.

The chain has TRBV9 and TRBJ1-2; no clear D. The germline V gene has CDR1 SGDLS and CDR2 YYNGEE. V was cut by 6 bases and J by 7 bases, with 16 bases left in between. The CDR3 consists of 13 residues. The CDR3 DNA reads TGTGCCAGCAACCCCGGAGTTCGGGGTGGCTACACCTTC. This codes for CASNPGVRGGYTF.

The chain joins TRBV27 to TRBJ2-1, with TRBD2 identical over 8 bases. This CDR3 comprises 14 residues. Germline V gene sequence: CDR1 MNHEY, CDR2 SMNVEV (reference sequence). After removal of 10 bases from V and 8 bases from J, the junction contained 13 bases not matched to a gene. CDR3 sequence reads: CATRGGLVGYEQFF. CDR3 coding DNA: TGTGCCACCCGGGGGGGACTAGTCGGGTATGAGCAGTTCTTC.

The chain links TRBV5-1 to TRBJ1-3; D not resolved. Trimming pared 0 bases from V and 0 bases from J, leaving 7 bases between. Germline V gene lookup returns CDR1 SGHRS and CDR2 YFSETQ. CDR3 length equals 15 residues. CDR3 DNA sequence: TGCGCCAGCAGCTTGGAGGCGGTCTCTGGAAACACCATATATTTT. It translates to CASSLEAVSGNTIYF.

The CDR3 bases are TGTGCCAGCAGCTCTCCGCTAGGTAACACCATATATTTT. It translates to CASSSPLGNTIYF. The chain combines TRBV7-9 with TRBJ1-3; no firm D call. Germline V gene lookup returns CDR1 SEHNR and CDR2 FQNEAQ (reference sequence). This CDR3 has 13 amino acids. V was clipped by 4 bases and J by 7 bases, with 11 bases between them.

The CDR3 loop reads CASSSDRGAGTDTQYF. The CDR3 region has the DNA TGTGCCAGCAGCTCTGACAGGGGAGCGGGCACAGATACGCAGTATTTT. This sequence joins TRBV5-4 and TRBJ2-3; TRBD1 aligns across 8 bases. The CDR3 contains 16 residues. Germline V gene lookup returns CDR1 SGHNT and CDR2 YYREEE (reference sequence). The trim removed 3 bases at V and 1 base at J, leaving 7 bases unmatched.

This chain connects TRBV28 to TRBJ1-5, with TRBD1 matching 7 bases. The V gene end was trimmed by 2 bases and the J gene end by 6 bases; junction bases not matched to a gene: 4. From germline, CDR1 is MDHEN and CDR2 SYDVKM. The CDR3 has 14 amino acids. In nucleotides, the CDR3 is TGTGCCAGCAGTTTACGACAGGGCATTCAGCCCCAGCATTTT. This encodes CASSLRQGIQPQHF.

The gene calls are TRBV5-1 and TRBJ2-1; perhaps TRBD2 as D (6 bases). V was trimmed by 4 bases and J by 5 bases, leaving 13 bases between them. This CDR3 has 14 amino acids. CDR1 is SGHRS and CDR2 is YFSETQ in the germline V gene. CDR3 residues: CASSLREYHNEQFF. As DNA, the CDR3 is TGCGCCAGCAGCCTCCGGGAGTATCACAATGAGCAGTTCTTC.

J is TRBJ2-1 and V is TRBV28; no clear D. This CDR3 region has 11 residues. V was trimmed by 10 bases and J by 8 bases, leaving 12 bases between them. The germline CDR1 and CDR2 sequences are MDHEN and SYDVKM. DNA of the CDR3: TGTGCCACCGGGTCTTCTCATGAGCAGTTCTTC. As protein: CATGSSHEQFF.

The rearrangement joins TRBV6-1 to TRBJ1-6; the match to TRBD1 covers 10 bases. Germline V gene data show CDR1 as MNHNS and CDR2 as SASEGT. V shed 4 bases, J shed 7 bases, and the junction held 4 bases outside the gene matches. The CDR3 sequence is 15 residues long. CDR3 sequence: CASSAPGQGNSPLHF. The CDR3 nucleotides are TGTGCCAGCAGTGCACCGGGACAGGGGAATTCACCCCTCCACTTT.

Ten or more counts support this clone. This chain links TRBV2 with TRBJ1-5, with D possibly TRBD1 on 6 matching bases. V was pared by 6 bases and J by 7 bases, with 25 bases between. From germline, CDR1 is SNHLY and CDR2 FYNNEI. The CDR3 length is 17 residues. CDR3 protein: CASRLAAGGAGRQPQHF. The CDR3 coding sequence is TGTGCCAGCAGGCTAGCCGCCGGGGGGGCGGGAAGGCAGCCCCAGCATTTT.

V gene TRBV7-9 combines with J gene TRBJ1-1; TRBD1 aligns across 7 bases. This CDR3 has 15 residues. Germline V lookup: CDR1 SEHNR, CDR2 FQNEAQ (reference sequence). After removal of 2 bases from V and 1 base from J, the junction contained 4 bases not matched to a gene. The CDR3 DNA follows: TGTGCCAGCAGCTTAAGTAGGACAGGGAACACTGAAGCTTTCTTT. Its translation: CASSLSRTGNTEAFF.

V gene TRBV30 combines with J gene TRBJ1-4, with D uncertain. Trimming removed 3 bases from V and 4 bases from J, with 15 bases in between. CDR3 length: 15 residues. Germline V lookup: CDR1 GTSNPN, CDR2 SVGIG (reference sequence). This CDR3 reads CAWSFAGGGNEKLFF. CDR3 coding DNA: TGTGCCTGGAGCTTCGCGGGTGGTGGTAATGAAAAACTGTTTTTT.

The chain carries TRBV7-9 and TRBJ2-6; TRBD1 might be the D (5 bases). Germline CDR1 is SEHNR and CDR2 is FQNEAQ (reference sequence). The germline V and J ends were trimmed by 3 bases and 0 bases, with 12 bases remaining between them. The CDR3 length is 17 residues. The DNA for the CDR3 is TGTGCCAGCAGCTTGGTTGGTGGGGCCTCTGGGGCCAACGTCCTGACTTTC. Translation gives CASSLVGGASGANVLTF.